The rows below give T cell receptor beta chains drawn from one sample of a study of blood T cell repertoires in COVID-19. Here immunoSEQ multiplex PCR was the method, and the copy in TCRdb shows in-frame clones only, minus some. In the table there are approximately 200,000 clones, almost 90% of which are singletons. Material: peripheral blood. The source is a woman aged 60-70 years with acute or convalescent COVID-19. CDR3s include the opening cysteine and the closing phenylalanine or tryptophan. D genes are given only for firm matches. Not all rows give a size; the values are once, few, many and, for expanded clones, a class.

>16|TRBD2|TRBV3-1/TRBV3-2|TRBJ2-2|.
CASSLRLAANTGELFF
TGTGCCAGCAGCCTACGACTAGCCGCGAACACCGGGGAGCTGTTTTTT
>14|.|TRBV7-2|TRBJ1-2|.
CASSSFGIRDGYTF
TGTGCCAGCAGCTCCTTCGGGATACGGGATGGCTACACCTTC
>12|.|TRBV2|TRBJ1-2|.
CASRDDSYGYTF
TGTGCCAGCAGAGATGACAGCTATGGCTACACCTTC
>16|TRBD2|TRBV9|TRBJ2-6|once
CASSVTSPSGANVLTF
TGTGCCAGCAGCGTGACTAGCCCCTCTGGGGCCAACGTCCTGACTTTC
>13|TRBD1|TRBV2|TRBJ1-4|.
CAIGTGVNEKLFF
TGTGCCATCGGGACAGGGGTAAATGAAAAACTGTTTTTT
>14|TRBD2|TRBV7-2|TRBJ2-5|.
CASSSTGRGETQYF
TGTGCCAGCAGCTCTACCGGGAGGGGGGAGACCCAGTACTTC
>17|TRBD2|TRBV28|TRBJ2-5|.
CASSLSGLARFKETQYF
TGTGCCAGCAGTCTCTCCGGACTAGCGAGATTTAAAGAGACCCAGTACTTC
>14|.|TRBV27|TRBJ2-7|.
CASFQREAGGEQYF
TGTGCCAGCTTCCAGAGGGAGGCTGGAGGGGAGCAGTACTTC
>14|TRBD1|TRBV2|TRBJ1-1|.
CASSSQGANTEAFF
TGTGCCAGCAGTTCGCAGGGGGCGAATACTGAAGCTTTCTTT
>15|TRBD1|TRBV7-3|TRBJ1-6|.
CASSLENRGNSPLHF
TGTGCCAGCAGCTTAGAGAACAGGGGTAATTCACCCCTCCACTTT
>14|TRBD1|TRBV5-1|TRBJ1-1|.
CASRGDRGNTEAFF
TGCGCCAGCAGGGGAGACAGGGGAAACACTGAAGCTTTCTTT
>13|.|TRBV4-2|TRBJ2-5|.
CASSVYSQETQYF
TGTGCCAGCAGCGTCTACAGCCAAGAGACCCAGTACTTC
>12|.|TRBV12-3/TRBV12-4|TRBJ1-2|once
CASSLLDYGYTF
TGTGCCAGCAGTTTATTAGACTATGGCTACACCTTC
>15|.|TRBV5-1|TRBJ2-2|.
CASSSRGLDTGELFF
TGCGCCAGCAGTTCGAGGGGGTTGGACACCGGGGAGCTGTTTTTT
>14|.|TRBV6-5|TRBJ2-7|.
CASRDSGLSHEQYF
TGTGCCAGCAGAGACTCCGGCCTAAGCCACGAGCAGTACTTC
>11|.|TRBV6-5|TRBJ1-1|.
CASSKLNEAFF
TGTGCCAGCAGCAAGCTAAATGAAGCTTTCTTT
>13|.|TRBV7-2|TRBJ1-2|.
CASSLGWGDGYTF
TGTGCCAGCAGCTTGGGATGGGGGGATGGCTACACCTTC
>15|TRBD1|TRBV7-6|TRBJ1-4|once
CASSRRGQGGEKLFF
TGTGCCAGCAGCCGAAGGGGACAGGGGGGTGAAAAACTGTTTTTT
>16|TRBD1|TRBV7-9|TRBJ2-7|.
CASSAGDRGLSYEQYF
TGTGCCAGCAGCGCGGGGGACAGGGGCCTCTCCTACGAGCAGTACTTC
>15|TRBD1|TRBV5-1|TRBJ2-1|.
CASSLGDSSYNEQFF
TGCGCCAGCAGCTTGGGGGACAGCTCCTACAATGAGCAGTTCTTC
>14|.|TRBV7-9|TRBJ2-5|few
CASSRDTEQETQYF
TGTGCCAGCAGCCGGGACACAGAACAAGAGACCCAGTACTTC
>15|.|TRBV6-5|TRBJ1-6|few
CASTLQGGDNSPLHF
TGTGCCAGCACTCTACAGGGCGGAGATAATTCACCCCTCCACTTT
>18|TRBD1|TRBV4-3|TRBJ1-4|.
CASSQTRGTGAPNEKLFF
TGCGCCAGCAGCCAGACGAGGGGGACAGGGGCTCCTAATGAAAAACTGTTTTTT
>13|TRBD1|TRBV5-1|TRBJ1-2|few
CASSLGQGNGYTF
TGCGCCAGCAGCCTCGGACAGGGAAATGGCTACACCTTC
>15|.|TRBV2|TRBJ2-5|.
CASSAVSTVQETQYF
TGTGCCAGCAGTGCGGTGTCGACAGTCCAAGAGACCCAGTACTTC
>15|TRBD1|TRBV19|TRBJ1-1|.
CASKRGTGGNTEAFF
TGTGCCAGTAAGAGGGGGACAGGTGGGAACACTGAAGCTTTCTTT
>16|TRBD2|TRBV2|TRBJ2-1|.
CASSEFGLAGGGEQFF
TGTGCCAGCAGTGAATTCGGACTAGCGGGGGGCGGTGAGCAGTTCTTC
>14|TRBD1|TRBV2|TRBJ1-1|.
CASRDRDGRAEAFF
TGTGCCAGCAGGGACAGGGATGGTCGCGCTGAAGCTTTCTTT
>13|.|TRBV11-2|TRBJ1-2|.
CASSLMGKDGYTF
TGTGCCAGCAGCTTGATGGGCAAGGATGGCTACACCTTC
>12|TRBD1|TRBV12-3/TRBV12-4|TRBJ1-2|.
CASRRDRDGYTF
TGTGCCAGCAGGCGGGACAGGGATGGCTACACCTTC
>13|.|TRBV30|TRBJ1-5|.
CAWTYGINQPQHF
TGTGCCTGGACCTACGGGATCAATCAGCCCCAGCATTTT
>15|.|TRBV5-6|TRBJ2-3|.
CASSSGTSGTDTQYF
TGTGCCAGCAGCTCCGGGACTTCTGGAACAGATACGCAGTATTTT
>15|TRBD1|TRBV5-1|TRBJ1-2|.
CASSSELQGRYGYTF
TGCGCCAGCAGCTCCGAATTACAGGGGAGGTATGGCTACACCTTC
>15|TRBD2|TRBV24-1|TRBJ2-3|few
CATSEASGFTDTQYF
TGTGCCACCAGTGAGGCTAGCGGGTTCACAGATACGCAGTATTTT
>16|TRBD1|TRBV14|TRBJ2-2|.
CASSQLRGPDTGELFF
TGTGCCAGCAGCCAACTTAGGGGGCCGGACACCGGGGAGCTGTTTTTT
>15|.|TRBV13|TRBJ1-3|.
CASRLLGSSGNTIYF
TGTGCCAGCAGGTTGCTGGGCAGCTCTGGAAACACCATATATTTT
>15|.|TRBV24-1|TRBJ2-3|.
CATSDPGSSTDTQYF
TGTGCCACCAGTGACCCAGGGTCTAGCACAGATACGCAGTATTTT
>15|.|TRBV2|TRBJ1-4|.
CASSETEAPGEKLFF
TGTGCCAGCAGTGAGACGGAGGCTCCCGGTGAAAAACTGTTTTTT
>13|TRBD1|TRBV27|TRBJ1-2|.
CASSSRQGGGYTF
TGTGCCAGCAGTTCGCGACAGGGCGGGGGCTACACCTTC
>14|.|TRBV7-8|TRBJ1-5|.
CASSLGSGNQPQHF
TGTGCCAGCAGCTTAGGCTCAGGGAATCAGCCCCAGCATTTT
>15|TRBD2|TRBV6-2/TRBV6-3|TRBJ2-2|.
CASSPSGSGTGELFF
TGTGCCAGCAGTCCCAGCGGGAGTGGCACCGGGGAGCTGTTTTTT
>15|TRBD2|TRBV5-8|TRBJ2-7|.
CASSPWTSGSYEQYF
TGTGCCAGCAGCCCCTGGACTAGCGGGAGTTACGAGCAGTACTTC